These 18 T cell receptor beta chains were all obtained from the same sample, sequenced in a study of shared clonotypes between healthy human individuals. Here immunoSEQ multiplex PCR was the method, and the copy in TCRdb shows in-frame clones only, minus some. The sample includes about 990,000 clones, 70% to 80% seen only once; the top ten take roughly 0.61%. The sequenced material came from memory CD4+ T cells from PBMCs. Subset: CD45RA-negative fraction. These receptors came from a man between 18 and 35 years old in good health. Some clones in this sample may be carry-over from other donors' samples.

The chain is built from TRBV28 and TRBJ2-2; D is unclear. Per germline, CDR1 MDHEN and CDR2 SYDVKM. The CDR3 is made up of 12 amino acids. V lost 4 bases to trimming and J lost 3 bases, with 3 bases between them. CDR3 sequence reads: CASSSYTGELFF. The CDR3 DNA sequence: TGTGCCAGCAGTTCCTACACCGGGGAGCTGTTTTTT.

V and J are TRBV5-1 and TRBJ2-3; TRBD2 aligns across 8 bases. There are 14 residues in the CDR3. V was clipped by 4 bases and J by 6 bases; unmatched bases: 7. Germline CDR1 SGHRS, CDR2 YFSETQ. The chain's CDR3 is CASSPSGSLDTQYF. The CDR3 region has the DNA TGCGCCAGCAGCCCCAGCGGGAGCCTTGATACGCAGTATTTT. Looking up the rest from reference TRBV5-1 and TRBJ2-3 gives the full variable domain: KAGVTQTPRYLIKTRGQQVTLSCSPISGHRSVSWYQQTPGQGLQFLFEYFSETQRNKGNFPGRFSGRQFSNSRSEMNVSTLELGDSALYLCASSPSGSLDTQYFGPGTRLTVL.

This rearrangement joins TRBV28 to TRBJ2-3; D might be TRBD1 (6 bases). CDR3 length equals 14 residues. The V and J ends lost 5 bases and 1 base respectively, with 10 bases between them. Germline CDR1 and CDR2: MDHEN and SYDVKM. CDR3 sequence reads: CASSPRTGTDTQYF. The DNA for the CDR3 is TGTGCCAGCAGTCCCCGGACAGGCACAGATACGCAGTATTTT.

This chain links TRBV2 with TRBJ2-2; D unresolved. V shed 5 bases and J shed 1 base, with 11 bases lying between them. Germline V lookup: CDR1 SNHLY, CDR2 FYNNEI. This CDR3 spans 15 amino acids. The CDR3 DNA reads TGTGCCAGCAGTCCGAGGCGGTTGAACACCGGGGAGCTGTTTTTT. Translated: CASSPRRLNTGELFF.

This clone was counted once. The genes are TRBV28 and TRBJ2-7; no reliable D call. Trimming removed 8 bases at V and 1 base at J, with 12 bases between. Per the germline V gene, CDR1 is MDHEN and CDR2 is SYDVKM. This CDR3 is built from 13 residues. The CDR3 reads CASGSGESYEQYF. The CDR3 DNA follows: TGTGCCAGCGGTTCGGGCGAGTCCTACGAGCAGTACTTC.

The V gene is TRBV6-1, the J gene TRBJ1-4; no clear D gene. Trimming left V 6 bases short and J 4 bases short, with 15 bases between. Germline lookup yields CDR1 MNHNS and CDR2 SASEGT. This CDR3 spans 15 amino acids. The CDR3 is CASRSEDRYNEKLFF. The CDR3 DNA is TGTGCCAGCAGAAGTGAGGACCGCTATAATGAAAAACTGTTTTTT.

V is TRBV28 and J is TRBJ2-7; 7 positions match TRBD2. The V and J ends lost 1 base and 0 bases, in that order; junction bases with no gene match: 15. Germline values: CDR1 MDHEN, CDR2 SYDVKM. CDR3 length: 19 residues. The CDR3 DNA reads TGTGCCAGCAGTTTATTCGGTCTTTTGGTAGGGACTAACTCCTACGAGCAGTACTTC. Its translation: CASSLFGLLVGTNSYEQYF.

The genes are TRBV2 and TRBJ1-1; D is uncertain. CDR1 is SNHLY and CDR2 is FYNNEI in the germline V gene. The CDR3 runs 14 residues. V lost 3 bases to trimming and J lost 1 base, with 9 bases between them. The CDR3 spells CASSDRPGNTEAFF. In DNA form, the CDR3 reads TGTGCCAGCAGTGACCGACCTGGGAACACTGAAGCTTTCTTT.

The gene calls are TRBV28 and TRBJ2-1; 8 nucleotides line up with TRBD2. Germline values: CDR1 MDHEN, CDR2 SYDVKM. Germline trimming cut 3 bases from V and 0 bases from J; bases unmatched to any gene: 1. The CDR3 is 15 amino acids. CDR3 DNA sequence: TGTGCCAGCAGTTTCGCGGGAGGCTCCTACAATGAGCAGTTCTTC. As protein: CASSFAGGSYNEQFF. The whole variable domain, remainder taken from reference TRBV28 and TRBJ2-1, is DVKVTQSSRYLVKRTGEKVFLECVQDMDHENMFWYRQDPGLGLRLIYFSYDVKMKEKGDIPEGYSVSREKKERFSLILESASTNQTSMYLCASSFAGGSYNEQFFGPGTRLTVL.

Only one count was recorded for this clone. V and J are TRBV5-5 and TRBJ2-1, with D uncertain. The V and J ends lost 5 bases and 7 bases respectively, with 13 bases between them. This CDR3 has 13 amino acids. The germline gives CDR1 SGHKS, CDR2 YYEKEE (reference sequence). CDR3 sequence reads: CASRFAGRNEQFF. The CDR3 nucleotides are TGTGCCAGCAGATTTGCCGGTCGAAATGAGCAGTTCTTC.

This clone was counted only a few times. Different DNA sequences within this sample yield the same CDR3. The CDR3 DNA reads as TGCAGTGCTATCCGCGGCTACGAGCAGTACTTC. This sequence encodes CSAIRGYEQYF. The chain uses TRBV20-1 and TRBJ2-7; D unclear. Germline CDR1 and CDR2: DFQATT and SNEGSKA (reference sequence). The CDR3 has 11 amino acids. V lost 4 bases to trimming and J lost 3 bases, with 7 bases between them.

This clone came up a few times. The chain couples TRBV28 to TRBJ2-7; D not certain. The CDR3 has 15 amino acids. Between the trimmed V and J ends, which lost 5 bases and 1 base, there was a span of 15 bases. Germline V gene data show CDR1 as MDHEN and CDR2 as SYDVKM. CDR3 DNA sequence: TGTGCCAGCAGTGTTCCCCGGCCGCGATCCTACGAGCAGTACTTC. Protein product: CASSVPRPRSYEQYF.

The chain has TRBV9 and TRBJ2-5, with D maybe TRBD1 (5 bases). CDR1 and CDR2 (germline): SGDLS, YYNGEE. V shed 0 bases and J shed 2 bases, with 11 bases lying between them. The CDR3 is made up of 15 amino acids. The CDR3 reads CASSVAGRAQETQYF. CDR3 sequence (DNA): TGTGCCAGCAGCGTAGCGGGCAGGGCACAAGAGACCCAGTACTTC.

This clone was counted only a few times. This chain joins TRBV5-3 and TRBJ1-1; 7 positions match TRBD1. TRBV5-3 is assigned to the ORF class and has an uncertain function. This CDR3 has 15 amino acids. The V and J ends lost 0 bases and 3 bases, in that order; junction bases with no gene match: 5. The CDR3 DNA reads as TGTGCCAGAAGCTTGGCTCGGGACAGAGACACTGAAGCTTTCTTT. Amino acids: CARSLARDRDTEAFF.

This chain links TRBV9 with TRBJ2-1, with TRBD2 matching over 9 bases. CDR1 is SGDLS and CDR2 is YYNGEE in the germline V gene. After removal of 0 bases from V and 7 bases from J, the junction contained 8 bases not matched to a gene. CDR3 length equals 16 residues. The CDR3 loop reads CASSVGVAGVANEQFF. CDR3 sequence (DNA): TGTGCCAGCAGCGTAGGGGTAGCGGGAGTCGCGAATGAGCAGTTCTTC. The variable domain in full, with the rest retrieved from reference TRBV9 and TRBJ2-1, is DSGVTQTPKHLITATGQRVTLRCSPRSGDLSVYWYQQSLDQGLQFLIQYYNGEERAKGNILERFSAQQFPDLHSELNLSSLELGDSALYFCASSVGVAGVANEQFFGPGTRLTVL.

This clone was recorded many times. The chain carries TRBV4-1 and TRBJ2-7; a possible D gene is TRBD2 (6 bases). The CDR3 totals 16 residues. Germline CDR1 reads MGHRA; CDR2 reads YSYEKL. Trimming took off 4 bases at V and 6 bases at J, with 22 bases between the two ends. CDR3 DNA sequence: TGCGCCAGCAGCCGGAAAGAGACCGGGCGGGGTGGCGAGCAGTACTTC. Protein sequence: CASSRKETGRGGEQYF.

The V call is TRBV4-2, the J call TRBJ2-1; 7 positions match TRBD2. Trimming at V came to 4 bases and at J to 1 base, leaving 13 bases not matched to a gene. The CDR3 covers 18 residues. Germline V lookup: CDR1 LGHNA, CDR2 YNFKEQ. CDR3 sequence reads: CASSRGTIGLDSYNEQFF. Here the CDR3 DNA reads TGTGCCAGCAGCCGAGGGACTATAGGACTAGATTCCTACAATGAGCAGTTCTTC.

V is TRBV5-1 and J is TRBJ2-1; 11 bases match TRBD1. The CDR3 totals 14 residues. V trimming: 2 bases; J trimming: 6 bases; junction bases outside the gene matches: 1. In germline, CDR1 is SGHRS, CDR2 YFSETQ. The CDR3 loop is CASSFGTGGNEQFF. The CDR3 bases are TGCGCCAGCAGCTTCGGGACAGGGGGCAATGAGCAGTTCTTC.